This TCR beta chain was documented in a study of control samples from healthy donors and cancer patients (dated by TCRdb to about 2020). Trimming removed 2 bases from V and 4 bases from J, leaving 11 bases between the germline ends. The germline V gene sets CDR1 to SNHLY and CDR2 to FYNNEI. The cysteine opens and the phenylalanine closes a CDR3 of 14 amino acids. Left in the record is the CDR3 DNA by itself, 42 bases read in frame from the first base. The library was made by the immunoSEQ multiplex PCR assay. Held by TCRdb, this immuneACCESS table contains in-frame sequences only and omits some clones. Under half of the omission traces to an unresolved V gene where checked; the cause of the rest is unknown. The sample profile shows around 150,000 clones; over 90% of them were found once. Approximately 0.93% of the sample belongs to the ten largest clones. As to this clone: The antigen it recognizes is unknown. Base qualities are not recorded, but no much larger clone differs from it by a single base.

Here the chain combines TRBV2 and TRBJ1-1; no D gene call is confident. Sequencing input: blood. The sequence was collected from a woman between 25 and 40 years old in good health. At the DNA level, the sequence is TGTGCCAGCAGTGAATTCGCAGGTGGCACTGAAGCTTTCTTT. This sequence encodes CASSEFAGGTEAFF.